The clone carrying this T cell receptor beta chain was detected a few times. The target antigen is unknown. CDR3 length equals 15 residues. V trimming: 1 base; J trimming: 6 bases; junction bases outside the gene matches: 7. Germline CDR1 is LGHNA and CDR2 is YNFKEQ. Via MiXCR, TCRdb re-called the 5' RACE reads, giving one row per CDR3 protein. The sample has some 840,000 distinct CDR3 sequences, about 11% seen once. These data belong to a study of CD8 T cells in ankylosing spondylitis. Study-wide results and caveats: It appeared that ankylosing spondylitis blood was characterized by a TCR beta motif of several highly homologous variants. Researchers report that disease-linked clones proved CD8+ and relatively rare in peripheral blood.

The chain couples TRBV4-2 to TRBJ2-7; 9 bases are a match to TRBD1. The sample taken for sequencing was blood, either unsorted or a sorted T cell fraction (not recorded which). The sequence was collected from a male donor with ankylosing spondylitis. DNA for the CDR3: TGTGCCAGCAGCCAAGGGACAGGGGTGGGGATCGAGCAGTACTTC. Translating gives CASSQGTGVGIEQYF.